These 19 T cell receptor beta chains were sequenced from one sample in a study of cytomegalovirus exposure and HLA in healthy donors. PCR employed 60 Vbeta and 13 Jbeta primers. Clones were sequenced by immunoSEQ multiplex PCR, and TCRdb holds only the in-frame ones, with some missing. The repertoire has some 120,000 clones, around three quarters of them found once; the top ten carry 1.2%. The sequenced sample consisted of PBMCs. The receptors here all came from a female donor in good health and CMV-seronegative.

The V gene is TRBV7-6, the J gene TRBJ2-7; 7 nucleotides match TRBD2. This CDR3 spans 14 amino acids. Germline V gene sequence: CDR1 SGHVS, CDR2 FNYEAQ. Trimming at V came to 1 base and at J to 2 bases, leaving 2 bases not matched to a gene. CDR3 residues: CASSLDAGAYEQYF. For the CDR3, the DNA is TGTGCCAGCAGCTTAGATGCGGGAGCCTACGAGCAGTACTTC.

This chain joins TRBV30 and TRBJ2-3; 8 bases line up with TRBD1. There are 14 residues in the CDR3. The V gene's germline CDR1 is GTSNPN and CDR2 SVGIG (reference sequence). V dropped 5 bases and J dropped 1; count of bases not matched to a gene: 5. CDR3 nucleotide sequence: TGTGCCTGGGGAATACAGGGGGGCACAGATACGCAGTATTTT. Its protein product is CAWGIQGGTDTQYF.

The V and J genes are TRBV11-3 and TRBJ2-1, with 11 bases fitting TRBD1. This CDR3 spans 15 amino acids. J lost 5 bases, V lost 2 bases, and 2 bases had no gene match. Looked up from germline, CDR1 is SGHNT and CDR2 is YENEEA. CDR3 in amino acids: CASSLRGQGDNEQFF. In nucleotides, the CDR3 is TGTGCCAGCAGCTTACGGGGACAGGGGGACAATGAGCAGTTCTTC. Based on the CDR3 plus reference TRBV11-3 and TRBJ2-1, the full variable domain is EAGVVQSPRYKIIEKKQPVAFWCNPISGHNTLYWYLQNLGQGPELLIRYENEEAVDDSQLPKDRFSAERLKGVDSTLKIQPAELGDSAVYLCASSLRGQGDNEQFFGPGTRLTVL.

This clone came up a few times. The CDR3 DNA sequence: TGTGCCAGCAGCCAAGATGCGCTAGTACCCTACAATGAGCAGTTCTTC. It is translated as CASSQDALVPYNEQFF. V gene TRBV4-2 combines with J gene TRBJ2-1; no clear D gene. The V end lost 0 bases, the J end lost 2 bases, and 11 bases lay between the germline ends. From germline, CDR1 is LGHNA and CDR2 YNFKEQ. CDR3 size: 16 residues.

The chain uses TRBV18 and TRBJ2-5; 9 bases fit TRBD1. Germline loops: CDR1 KGHSH, CDR2 LQKENI. CDR3 length: 14 amino acids. Trimming removed 6 bases from V and 4 bases from J; junction bases left unmatched: 6. The CDR3 DNA is TGTGCCAGCTCCCATACAGGGGGCACAGAGACCCAGTACTTC. It translates to CASSHTGGTETQYF.

The rearrangement joins TRBV27 to TRBJ1-5; D possibly corresponds to TRBD1 (6 bases). CDR1 MNHEY and CDR2 SMNVEV come from the germline V gene (reference sequence). V lost 5 bases, J lost 3 bases, and 14 bases lay in between. The CDR3 sequence is 15 residues long. The DNA of the CDR3 is TGTGCCAGCAGTCGCTCTACAGGGATCAATCAGCCCCAGCATTTT. This translates into CASSRSTGINQPQHF.

A word on this clone: At one end the junction does not follow the germline gene, possibly because of a read error. The rearrangement links TRBV7-2 to TRBJ2-5; 10 nucleotides agree with TRBD2. Germline V gives CDR1 SGHTA, CDR2 FQGNSA. The CDR3 is 17 residues long. CDR3 amino acids: CASSLRSAGGPLEAQYF. CDR3 DNA sequence: TGTGCCAGCAGCTTAAGGTCAGCGGGAGGGCCACTAGAGGCCCAGTACTTC.

Turning to this clone: The junction differs from germline at one of its ends, possibly a read error. This sample includes further DNA sequences coding for the same CDR3. The chain combines TRBV6-6 with TRBJ2-7, with D perhaps TRBD1 (6 bases). The CDR3 has 12 amino acids. The germline V gene encodes CDR1 MNHNY and CDR2 SVGAGI (reference sequence). The CDR3 reads CASSYRSDSPDF. The DNA of the CDR3 is TGTGCCAGCAGTTACCGGTCGGACAGCCCGGACTTC.

V and J are TRBV7-9 and TRBJ2-7, with D perhaps matching TRBD2 (6 bases). CDR3 length: 14 residues. CDR1 SEHNR and CDR2 FQNEAQ come from the germline V gene (reference sequence). Between the trimmed V and J ends, which lost 3 bases and 1 base, there was a span of 10 bases. The CDR3 reads CASSLEGWSYEQYF. CDR3 bases: TGTGCCAGCAGCTTGGAGGGATGGTCCTACGAGCAGTACTTC.

The rearrangement joins TRBV18 to TRBJ1-2, with TRBD1 matching 10 bases. Trimming cost V 1 base and J 10 bases; bases outside gene matches: 6. The germline CDR1 and CDR2 sequences are KGHSH and LQKENI. CDR3 length equals 14 residues. The CDR3: CASSPQGTGDYYTF. The CDR3 DNA reads as TGTGCCAGCTCACCACAAGGGACAGGGGATTACTACACCTTC.

The table lists this clone with a count of one. The chain has TRBV11-2 and TRBJ2-7, with 8 bases identical to TRBD2. CDR1 is SGHAT, CDR2 FQNNGV, per germline. CDR3 length equals 15 residues. J was trimmed by 2 bases and V by 1 base; bases with no gene match: 4. The CDR3: CASSLGREAPYEQYF. CDR3 DNA: TGTGCCAGCAGCTTAGGGCGGGAGGCCCCCTACGAGCAGTACTTC.

The J gene is TRBJ2-1, the V gene TRBV27; 9 nucleotides agree with TRBD2. In germline, CDR1 is MNHEY, CDR2 SMNVEV (reference sequence). J gave up 0 bases and V 6 bases, and 24 bases lay outside the gene matches. The CDR3 spans 22 residues. This CDR3 is CASSPVSTGRTSAVSSYNEQFF. CDR3 DNA sequence: TGTGCCAGCAGCCCCGTCTCGACTGGGAGGACTAGCGCCGTTAGCTCCTACAATGAGCAGTTCTTC.

The genes are TRBV7-9 and TRBJ1-1; D is unresolved. V lost 5 bases to trimming and J lost 5 bases, with 12 bases between them. Germline CDR1 and CDR2: SEHNR and FQNEAQ (reference sequence). The CDR3 has 13 amino acids. The CDR3 nucleotides are TGTGCCAGCAGCCCTATGGGCTATACTGAAGCTTTCTTT. Protein sequence: CASSPMGYTEAFF.

V usage is TRBV10-3 and J usage is TRBJ1-2; 8 nucleotides agree with TRBD1. The CDR3 extends over 15 amino acids. CDR1 ENHRY and CDR2 SYGVKD come from the germline V gene. The trim removed 3 bases at V and 7 bases at J, leaving 10 bases unmatched. CDR3 sequence: CAISESGRGLGGYTF. DNA for the CDR3: TGTGCCATCAGTGAATCGGGCAGGGGGCTCGGTGGCTACACCTTC.

The chain combines TRBV15 with TRBJ1-5; 8 bases fit TRBD1. Germline V gene data show CDR1 as LNHNV and CDR2 as YYDKDF (reference sequence). Trimming removed 4 bases from V and 3 bases from J; junction bases left unmatched: 5. This CDR3 spans 15 amino acids. CDR3 coding DNA: TGTGCCACCAGCACCGGACAGGGAAACAATCAGCCCCAGCATTTT. Its translation: CATSTGQGNNQPQHF.

The chain employs TRBV19 and TRBJ2-5; possible D gene TRBD1, 6 bases. With the DNA end fitting TRBJ2-7 better, the J assignment may be wrong. The CDR3 is made up of 13 amino acids. Germline V CDR1 and CDR2: LNHDA, SQIVND (reference sequence). The CDR3 DNA reads TGTGCCAGTGGGGGCGGTGACAGCTACGAGCAGTACTTC. It codes for CASGGGDSYEQYF.

J is TRBJ1-6 and V is TRBV15; possible D gene TRBD1, 6 bases. The CDR3 totals 18 residues. Trimming took off 0 bases at V and 10 bases at J, with 22 bases between the two ends. Germline-derived CDR1 and CDR2 are LNHNV and YYDKDF (reference sequence). The CDR3: CATSRDRVPGQQYSPLHF. The CDR3, as DNA: TGTGCCACCAGCAGAGATCGGGTTCCGGGACAACAATACTCACCCCTCCACTTT. Full variable domain (outside the CDR3, taken from reference TRBV15 and TRBJ1-6): DAMVIQNPRYQVTQFGKPVTLSCSQTLNHNVMYWYQQKSSQAPKLLFHYYDKDFNNEADTPDNFQSRRPNTSFCFLDIRSPGLGDTAMYLCATSRDRVPGQQYSPLHFGNGTRLTVT.

The chain uses TRBV28 and TRBJ1-1, with a weak D call TRBD1 (5 bases). The CDR3 has 15 amino acids. CDR1 and CDR2 from the germline V gene are MDHEN and SYDVKM. V was trimmed by 7 bases and J by 7 bases, leaving 22 bases between them. The CDR3: CASTEAGMGRYEAFF. Here the CDR3 DNA reads TGTGCCAGCACCGAAGCGGGAATGGGACGTTATGAAGCTTTCTTT.

V is TRBV5-4 and J is TRBJ2-5; 12 bases are shared with TRBD2. The CDR3 covers 16 residues. The J segment lost 4 bases and the V segment lost 4 bases, leaving 8 bases of the junction unmatched. The germline gives CDR1 SGHNT, CDR2 YYREEE (reference sequence). The CDR3 nucleotides read TGTGCCAGCAGCCTTGCTGCTAGCGGGAGGGGAGAGACCCAGTACTTC. Translated, it gives CASSLAASGRGETQYF.